This paragraph reports one TCR beta chain. Its antigen is unknown. This may come from a read error, since a much larger clone is one base off. A second PCR of about 7 to 11 cycles used a sample-barcoded 5' primer and a J-beta primer mix. A tag from a template-switch adaptor with 12 random nucleotides marked each cDNA molecule. Every sample gave at least 2.5 million paired-end reads containing CDR3. TCRdb passed the 5' RACE reads through MiXCR, listing each CDR3 protein once. In the table there are 790,000 or so distinct CDR3 sequences, roughly 46% of which are singletons. Each sample provided at least 5.5 micrograms of extracted total RNA. The record originates from a study of blood T cells in healthy people across ages. Whole-study results and caveats: Diversity of TCR beta per million T cells declined in a roughly linear way with age.

Per germline, CDR1 LGHNA and CDR2 YSLEER. V was shortened by 0 bases and J by 7 bases, with 13 bases between the two germline ends. This CDR3 is 14 amino acids long. Sequenced sample: blood. The clonotype was recovered from an elderly man in good health. This chain connects TRBV4-3 to TRBJ2-7; D might be TRBD2 (5 bases). The CDR3 bases are TGCGCCAGCAGCCAAGAAACGGGGAACAATGAGCAGTACTTC. This translates into CASSQETGNNEQYF.